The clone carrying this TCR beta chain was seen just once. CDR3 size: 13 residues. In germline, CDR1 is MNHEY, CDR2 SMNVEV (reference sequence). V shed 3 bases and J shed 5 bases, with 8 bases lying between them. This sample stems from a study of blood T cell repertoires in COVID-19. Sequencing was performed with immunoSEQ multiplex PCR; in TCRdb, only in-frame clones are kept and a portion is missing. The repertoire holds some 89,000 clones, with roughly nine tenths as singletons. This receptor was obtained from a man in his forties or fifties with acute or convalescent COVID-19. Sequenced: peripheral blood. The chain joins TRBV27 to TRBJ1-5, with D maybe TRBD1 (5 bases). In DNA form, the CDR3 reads TGTGCCAGCAGTTTCTGGGGGGATCAGCCCCAGCATTTT. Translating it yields CASSFWGDQPQHF.